This T cell receptor beta chain was obtained from a study of CD8 T cells in Susac syndrome. The CDR3 runs to 16 residues. V was clipped by 7 bases and J by 0 bases, with 16 bases between them. Sequencing of TCR beta was undertaken in CD8+ and CD4+ T cells derived from blood. CD8+ and CD4+ T cells were negatively isolated; TEMRA cells were FACS-enriched. Random hexamers were used to reverse transcribe an amount of about 0.45 to 1 ug RNA. Amplification of TCR beta CDR3 across 54 Vbeta and 13 Jbeta was performed with immunoSEQ multiplex PCR. Each CDR3 protein is one row after TCRdb ran MiXCR on the immunoSEQ multiplex PCR reads. This table has about 300,000 distinct CDR3 sequences, almost 85% appearing once.

Sequenced sample: CD8+ T cells from PBMCs. The gene calls are TRBV12-3 or TRBV12-4 and TRBJ2-4; a weak D match, TRBD1 (5 bases). This clonotype was sampled from a human donor with multiple sclerosis. This CDR3 is CASTKGEDLAKNIQYF. CDR3 in DNA: TGTGCCAGCACTAAAGGGGAAGATCTAGCCAAAAACATTCAGTACTTC.